This TCR beta chain was profiled in a study of T cells after yellow fever vaccination. TCRdb redid the calling of the 5' RACE reads with MiXCR, one entry per CDR3 protein. Here the sample spans 500,000 to 650,000 distinct CDR3 sequences, roughly a sixth being singletons. V shed 3 bases, J shed 5 bases, and the junction held 8 bases outside the gene matches. This CDR3 has 16 amino acids. The germline V gene encodes CDR1 ENHRY and CDR2 SYGVKD. The clonotype comes from a man between 18 and 29 years old who received the YFV17D yellow fever vaccine. This specimen was PBMCs, taken roughly 5 days after the first yellow fever vaccination. This chain links TRBV10-3 with TRBJ2-4; TRBD2 agrees at 9 bases. CDR3 in amino acids: CAISDPPLAGQNIQYF. The CDR3 nucleotides are TGTGCCATCAGTGACCCGCCGCTAGCGGGGCAAAACATTCAGTACTTC.